These T cell receptor beta chains were read from a single sample in a study of T-cell reconstitution after alpha-beta-depleted transplantation in children. TCRdb re-called the PCR reads with MiXCR, one entry per CDR3 protein. The profile shows about 160,000 distinct CDR3 sequences, more than 9.5% of them singletons. The sequenced sample was PBMCs, obtained before TCRalphabeta/CD19-depleted stem cell transplant. All receptors derive from a boy younger than 10 with acute myeloid leukemia, due to receive a stem cell transplant. Both conserved end residues are part of each CDR3. The order of the fields is D gene, V gene, clone size, J gene, CDR3 protein, CDR3 DNA. D genes are given only for firm matches. The size of a clone is reported for some rows only, either as once, few or many, or as a class for expanded clones.

D: -
V: TRBV18
size: many
J: TRBJ2-7
CDR3: CASSPPDTNEQYF
DNA: TGTGCCAGCTCACCACCGGACACCAACGAGCAGTACTTC

D: TRBD2
V: TRBV20-1
size: many
J: TRBJ2-4
CDR3: CSARGLAGEERDIQYF
DNA: TGCAGTGCTAGAGGACTAGCGGGAGAGGAACGGGACATTCAGTACTTC

D: -
V: TRBV3-1
size: once
J: TRBJ2-6
CDR3: CASCKAPFGFSGANVLTF
DNA: TGTGCCAGCTGCAAAGCGCCCTTTGGTTTCTCTGGGGCCAACGTCCTGACTTTC

D: TRBD1
V: TRBV5-1
size: many
J: TRBJ2-5
CDR3: CASSRTGGEETQYF
DNA: TGCGCCAGCAGCCGTACAGGGGGCGAAGAGACCCAGTACTTC

D: -
V: TRBV12-3/TRBV12-4
size: many
J: TRBJ1-5
CDR3: CASSGWNNQPQHF
DNA: TGTGCCAGCAGTGGGTGGAACAATCAGCCCCAGCATTTT

D: -
V: TRBV28
size: many
J: TRBJ1-1
CDR3: CASRGAETMNTEAFF
DNA: TGTGCCAGCCGGGGGGCAGAGACCATGAACACTGAAGCTTTCTTT

D: TRBD1
V: TRBV20-1
size: many
J: TRBJ1-5
CDR3: CSASRGTGGFRQPQHF
DNA: TGCAGTGCTAGCCGCGGGACAGGGGGATTTCGTCAGCCCCAGCATTTT

D: TRBD1
V: TRBV7-8
size: many
J: TRBJ1-5
CDR3: CASSPGTVSNQPQHF
DNA: TGTGCCAGCAGCCCCGGGACAGTTAGCAATCAGCCCCAGCATTTT

D: -
V: TRBV9
size: many
J: TRBJ2-1
CDR3: CASLTWRGYNEQFF
DNA: TGTGCCAGCCTCACGTGGCGGGGCTACAATGAGCAGTTCTTC

D: -
V: TRBV13
size: many
J: TRBJ2-1
CDR3: CASSLRVDEQFF
DNA: TGTGCCAGCAGCTTACGTGTTGATGAGCAGTTCTTC

D: -
V: TRBV4-2
size: many
J: TRBJ1-2
CDR3: CASSQGTGDGYTF
DNA: TGTGCCAGCAGCCAAGGGACCGGGGATGGCTACACCTTC

D: -
V: TRBV20-1
size: many
J: TRBJ2-7
CDR3: CSARELTQGYEQYF
DNA: TGCAGTGCTAGAGAACTTACTCAGGGGTACGAGCAGTACTTC

D: TRBD1
V: TRBV7-9
size: many
J: TRBJ2-7
CDR3: CASSFRGQGGEQYF
DNA: TGTGCCAGCAGCTTCAGGGGACAGGGGGGCGAGCAGTACTTC

D: TRBD1
V: TRBV4-1
size: many
J: TRBJ1-1
CDR3: CASSQWTGTTEAFF
DNA: TGCGCCAGCAGCCAGTGGACAGGGACCACTGAAGCTTTCTTT

D: -
V: TRBV20-1
size: many
J: TRBJ2-2
CDR3: CRVERVNTGELFF
DNA: TGCAGAGTGGAGAGGGTAAACACCGGGGAGCTGTTTTTT

D: -
V: TRBV5-1
size: many
J: TRBJ2-2
CDR3: CASSLGTPGANTGELFF
DNA: TGCGCCAGCAGCTTGGGAACCCCCGGGGCCAACACCGGGGAGCTGTTTTTT

D: TRBD2
V: TRBV12-3/TRBV12-4
size: many
J: TRBJ2-4
CDR3: CASTLAGVDIQYF
DNA: TGTGCCAGCACGCTAGCGGGAGTAGACATTCAGTACTTC

D: -
V: TRBV27
size: -
J: TRBJ2-7
CDR3: CASSLSLSYEQYF
DNA: TGTGCCAGCAGTTTATCGCTATCCTACGAGCAGTACTTC

D: TRBD2
V: TRBV7-9
size: many
J: TRBJ2-1
CDR3: CASSLSAGAAYNEQFF
DNA: TGTGCCAGCAGCCTTTCAGCGGGAGCAGCCTACAATGAGCAGTTCTTC

D: TRBD2
V: TRBV5-1
size: many
J: TRBJ2-1
CDR3: CASSPGTSGWNEQFF
DNA: TGCGCCAGCAGCCCCGGGACTAGCGGGTGGAATGAGCAGTTCTTC

D: TRBD1
V: TRBV11-1
size: many
J: TRBJ1-6
CDR3: CASSVGAYRGTFDNSPLHF
DNA: TGTGCCAGCAGCGTGGGCGCCTACAGGGGGACTTTCGATAATTCACCCCTCCACTTT

D: TRBD1
V: TRBV12-3/TRBV12-4
size: many
J: TRBJ1-1
CDR3: CASSSAAYSGTRGVATEAFF
DNA: TGTGCCAGCAGTTCAGCCGCTTACAGTGGGACCAGGGGGGTGGCCACTGAAGCTTTCTTT

D: TRBD2
V: TRBV20-1
size: -
J: TRBJ2-3
CDR3: CSASPTSGLSDTQYF
DNA: TGCAGTGCTAGTCCGACTAGCGGGTTATCAGATACGCAGTATTTT

D: TRBD1
V: TRBV2
size: -
J: TRBJ2-1
CDR3: CATSQAGGAGEQFF
DNA: TGTGCCACCTCGCAGGCAGGGGGCGCTGGGGAGCAGTTCTTC

D: TRBD2
V: TRBV28
size: many
J: TRBJ2-7
CDR3: CASSRLAGLYEQYF
DNA: TGTGCCAGCAGTCGACTAGCGGGATTGTACGAGCAGTACTTC

D: -
V: TRBV6-1
size: many
J: TRBJ1-3
CDR3: CASRPGGVSGNTIYF
DNA: TGTGCCAGCAGACCCGGGGGGGTCTCTGGAAACACCATATATTTT

D: -
V: TRBV6-5
size: many
J: TRBJ2-5
CDR3: CASSYDVAVGRETQYF
DNA: TGTGCCAGCAGTTACGACGTAGCGGTGGGGCGAGAGACCCAGTACTTC

D: -
V: TRBV6-5
size: -
J: TRBJ2-5
CDR3: CASSYFGGAETQYF
DNA: TGTGCCAGCAGTTACTTCGGGGGAGCAGAGACCCAGTACTTC

D: TRBD2
V: TRBV20-1
size: many
J: TRBJ2-3
CDR3: CSASQREVADTQYF
DNA: TGCAGTGCTAGTCAGCGGGAGGTAGCAGATACGCAGTATTTT

D: TRBD1
V: TRBV3-1
size: many
J: TRBJ2-7
CDR3: CASSPGQGGNPYEQYF
DNA: TGTGCCAGCAGCCCTGGACAGGGGGGGAATCCCTACGAGCAGTACTTC

D: -
V: TRBV19
size: many
J: TRBJ2-1
CDR3: CASQGGAGEYNEQFF
DNA: TGTGCCAGCCAAGGGGGGGCGGGAGAGTACAATGAGCAGTTCTTC

D: -
V: TRBV6-5
size: many
J: TRBJ1-1
CDR3: CASSYVGEAFF
DNA: TGTGCCAGCAGTTACGTTGGTGAAGCTTTCTTT

D: -
V: TRBV12-3/TRBV12-4
size: -
J: TRBJ2-5
CDR3: CASSFRIGLGAQYF
DNA: TGTGCCAGCAGTTTTCGAATCGGCCTTGGGGCCCAGTACTTC

D: TRBD1
V: TRBV7-9
size: many
J: TRBJ2-1
CDR3: CASSPRQGARNEQFF
DNA: TGTGCCAGCAGCCCGCGACAGGGGGCTCGGAATGAGCAGTTCTTC

D: TRBD2
V: TRBV3-1
size: -
J: TRBJ2-7
CDR3: CATCQGLAGGYEQYF
DNA: TGTGCCACCTGCCAAGGACTAGCGGGAGGCTACGAGCAGTACTTC

D: TRBD1
V: TRBV12-3/TRBV12-4
size: many
J: TRBJ1-6
CDR3: CASSGTDNSPLHF
DNA: TGTGCCAGCAGTGGGACAGATAATTCACCCCTCCACTTT

D: -
V: TRBV30
size: -
J: TRBJ2-1
CDR3: CAGSRTTSYNEQFF
DNA: TGTGCCGGTTCCCGGACTACCTCCTACAATGAGCAGTTCTTC

D: TRBD1
V: TRBV18
size: many
J: TRBJ2-3
CDR3: CASSPPTGVGTDTQYF
DNA: TGTGCCAGCTCACCACCGACAGGGGTCGGCACAGATACGCAGTATTTT

D: TRBD1
V: TRBV7-9
size: many
J: TRBJ2-1
CDR3: CASSSNRDSSSYNEQFF
DNA: TGTGCCAGCAGCTCAAACCGGGACAGCTCTAGCTACAATGAGCAGTTCTTC

D: -
V: TRBV7-9
size: many
J: TRBJ1-2
CDR3: CASSLGSGITYGYTF
DNA: TGTGCCAGCAGCTTAGGATCAGGAATTACCTATGGCTACACCTTC